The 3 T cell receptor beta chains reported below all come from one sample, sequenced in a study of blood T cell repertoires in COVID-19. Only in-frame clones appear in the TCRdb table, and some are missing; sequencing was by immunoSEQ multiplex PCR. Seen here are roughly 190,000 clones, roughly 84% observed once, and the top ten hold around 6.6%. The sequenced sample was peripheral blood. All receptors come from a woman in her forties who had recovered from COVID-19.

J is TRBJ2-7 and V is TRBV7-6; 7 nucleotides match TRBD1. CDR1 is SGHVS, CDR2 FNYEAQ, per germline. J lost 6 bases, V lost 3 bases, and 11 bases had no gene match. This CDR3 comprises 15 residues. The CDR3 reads CASSFKLGGSGEQYF. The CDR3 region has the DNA TGTGCCAGCAGCTTCAAACTAGGGGGCTCCGGCGAGCAGTACTTC.

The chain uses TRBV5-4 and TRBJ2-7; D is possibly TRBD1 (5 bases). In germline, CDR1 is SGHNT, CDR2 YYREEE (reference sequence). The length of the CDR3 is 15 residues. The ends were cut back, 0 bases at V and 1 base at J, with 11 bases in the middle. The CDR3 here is CASSLDQGESYEQYF. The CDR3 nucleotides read TGTGCCAGCAGCTTGGACCAGGGCGAGTCCTACGAGCAGTACTTC.

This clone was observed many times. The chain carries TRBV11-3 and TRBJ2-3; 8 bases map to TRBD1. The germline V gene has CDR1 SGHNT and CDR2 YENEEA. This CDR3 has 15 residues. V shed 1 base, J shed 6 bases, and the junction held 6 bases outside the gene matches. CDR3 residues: CASSLGQGARDTQYF. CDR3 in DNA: TGTGCCAGCAGCTTAGGTCAGGGGGCGAGGGATACGCAGTATTTT.